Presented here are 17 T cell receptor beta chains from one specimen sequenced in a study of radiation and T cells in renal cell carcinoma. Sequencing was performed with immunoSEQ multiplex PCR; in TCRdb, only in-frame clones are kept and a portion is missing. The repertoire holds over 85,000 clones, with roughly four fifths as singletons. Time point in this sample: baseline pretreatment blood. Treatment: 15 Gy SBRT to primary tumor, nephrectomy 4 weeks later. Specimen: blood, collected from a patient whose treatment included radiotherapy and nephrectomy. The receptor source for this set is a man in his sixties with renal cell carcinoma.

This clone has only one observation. This CDR3 is CASSIGGIGSYEQYF. CDR3 nucleotide sequence: TGTGCCAGTAGTATAGGAGGGATTGGTTCCTACGAGCAGTACTTC. The J gene is TRBJ2-7, the V gene TRBV19; possibly TRBD2 for D (5 bases). This CDR3 is built from 15 residues. Between the trimmed V and J ends, which lost 1 base and 1 base, there was a span of 11 bases. Germline loops: CDR1 LNHDA, CDR2 SQIVND (reference sequence).

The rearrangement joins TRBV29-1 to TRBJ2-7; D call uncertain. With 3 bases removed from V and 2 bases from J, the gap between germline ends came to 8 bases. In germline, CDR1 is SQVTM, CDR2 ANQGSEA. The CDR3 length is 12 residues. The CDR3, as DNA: TGCAGCGTTGAGTCTCTCACCTACGAGCAGTACTTC. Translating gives CSVESLTYEQYF.

The CDR3 nucleotides read TGCGCCAGCAGCCAAGAAAGTCTAGGACAGGGGCGCGCAGATACGCAGTATTTT. Translating it yields CASSQESLGQGRADTQYF. This chain uses TRBV4-1 with TRBJ2-3; 9 nucleotides agree with TRBD1. V shed 0 bases, J shed 4 bases, and the junction held 11 bases outside the gene matches. Germline CDR1 MGHRA, CDR2 YSYEKL. There are 18 residues in the CDR3.

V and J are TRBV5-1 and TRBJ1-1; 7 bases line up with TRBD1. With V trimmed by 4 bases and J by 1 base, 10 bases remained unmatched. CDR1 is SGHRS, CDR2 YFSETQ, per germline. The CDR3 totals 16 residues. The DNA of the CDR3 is TGCGCCAGCAGCCAGATGACAGGGCGAACGAACACTGAAGCTTTCTTT. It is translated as CASSQMTGRTNTEAFF.

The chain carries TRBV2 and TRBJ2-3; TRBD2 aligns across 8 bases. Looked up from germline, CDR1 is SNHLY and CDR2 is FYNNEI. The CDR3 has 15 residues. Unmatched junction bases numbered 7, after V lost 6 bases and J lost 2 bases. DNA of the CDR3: TGTGCCAGCAGCGGGCTAGCGGGCTTCACAGATACGCAGTATTTT. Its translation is CASSGLAGFTDTQYF.

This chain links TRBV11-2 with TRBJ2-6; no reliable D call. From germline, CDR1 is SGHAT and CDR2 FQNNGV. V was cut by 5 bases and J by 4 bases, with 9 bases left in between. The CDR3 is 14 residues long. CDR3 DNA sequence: TGTGCCAGCAGCCTCCCCGGGGGGGCCAACGTCCTGACTTTC. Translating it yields CASSLPGGANVLTF.

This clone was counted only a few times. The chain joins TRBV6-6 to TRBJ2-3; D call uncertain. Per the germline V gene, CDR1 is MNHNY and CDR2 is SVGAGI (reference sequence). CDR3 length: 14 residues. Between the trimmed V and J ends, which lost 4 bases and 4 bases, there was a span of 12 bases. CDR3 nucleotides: TGTGCCAGCAGTTGGGCCAGCGCAGCAGATACGCAGTATTTT. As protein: CASSWASAADTQYF.

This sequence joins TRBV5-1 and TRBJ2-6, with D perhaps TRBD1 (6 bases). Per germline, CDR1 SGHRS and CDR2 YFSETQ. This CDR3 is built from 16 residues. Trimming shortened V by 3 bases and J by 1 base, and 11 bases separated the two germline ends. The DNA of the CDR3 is TGCGCCAGCAGCTCACAGGGCTCATCTGGGGCCAACGTCCTGACTTTC. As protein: CASSSQGSSGANVLTF.

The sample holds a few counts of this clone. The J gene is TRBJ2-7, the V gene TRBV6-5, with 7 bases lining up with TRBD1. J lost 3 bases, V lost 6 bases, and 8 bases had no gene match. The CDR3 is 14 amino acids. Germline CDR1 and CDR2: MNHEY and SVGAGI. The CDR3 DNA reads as TGTGCCAGCAGGGTAACAGGGGATAGCTACGAGCAGTACTTC. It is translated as CASRVTGDSYEQYF.

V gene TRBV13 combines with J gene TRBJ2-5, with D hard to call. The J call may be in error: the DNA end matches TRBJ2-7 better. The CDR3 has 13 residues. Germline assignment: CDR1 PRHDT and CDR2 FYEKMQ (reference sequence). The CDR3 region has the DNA TGTGCCAGCAGCTTAGCGGGCCTCTACGAGCAGTACTTC. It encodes CASSLAGLYEQYF.

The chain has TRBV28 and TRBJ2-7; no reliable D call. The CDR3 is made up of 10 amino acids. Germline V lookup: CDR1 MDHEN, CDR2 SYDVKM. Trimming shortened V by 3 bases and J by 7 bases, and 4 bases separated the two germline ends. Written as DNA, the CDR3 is TGTGCCAGCAGTTTTCAAGAGCAGTACTTC. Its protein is CASSFQEQYF.

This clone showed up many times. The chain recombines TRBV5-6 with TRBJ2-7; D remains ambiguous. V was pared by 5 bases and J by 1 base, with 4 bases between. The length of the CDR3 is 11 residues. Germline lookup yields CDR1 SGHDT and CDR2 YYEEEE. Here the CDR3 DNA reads TGTGCCAGCAGTTATTCCTACGAGCAGTACTTC. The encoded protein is CASSYSYEQYF. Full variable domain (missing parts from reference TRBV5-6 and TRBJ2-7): DAGVTQSPTHLIKTRGQQVTLRCSPKSGHDTVSWYQQALGQGPQFIFQYYEEEERQRGNFPDRFSGHQFPNYSSELNVNALLLGDSALYLCASSYSYEQYFGPGTRLTVT.

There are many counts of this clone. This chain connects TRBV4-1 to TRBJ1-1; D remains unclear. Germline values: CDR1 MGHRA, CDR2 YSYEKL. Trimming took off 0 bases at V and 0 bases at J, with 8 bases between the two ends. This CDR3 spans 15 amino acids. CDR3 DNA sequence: TGCGCCAGCAGCCAAGAGTCAGGTATGAACACTGAAGCTTTCTTT. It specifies CASSQESGMNTEAFF.

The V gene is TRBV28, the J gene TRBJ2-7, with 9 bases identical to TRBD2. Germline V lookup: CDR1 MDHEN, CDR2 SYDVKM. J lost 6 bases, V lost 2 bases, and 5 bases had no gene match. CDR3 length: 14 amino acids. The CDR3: CASSLLAGTGEQYF. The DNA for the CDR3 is TGTGCCAGCAGTTTACTAGCGGGAACCGGCGAGCAGTACTTC.

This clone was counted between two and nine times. This chain's CDR3 is CASTTGSGELFF. The CDR3 DNA sequence: TGTGCCAGCACCACAGGGTCCGGGGAGCTGTTTTTT. The V and J genes are TRBV5-4 and TRBJ2-2, with TRBD1 as a possible D gene (6 bases). The germline V gene encodes CDR1 SGHNT and CDR2 YYREEE (reference sequence). Trimming removed 6 bases from V and 6 bases from J, with 9 bases in between. The CDR3 has 12 residues.

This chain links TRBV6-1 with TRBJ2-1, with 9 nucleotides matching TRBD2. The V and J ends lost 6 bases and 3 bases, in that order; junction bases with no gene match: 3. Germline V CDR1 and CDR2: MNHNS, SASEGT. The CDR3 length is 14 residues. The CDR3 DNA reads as TGTGCCAGCAGGCTAGCGGGACTCTACAATGAGCAGTTCTTC. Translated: CASRLAGLYNEQFF.

This CDR3 reads CASSYRLSGAHEQFF. The DNA of the CDR3 is TGTGCCAGCAGTTACCGACTCTCCGGGGCCCATGAGCAGTTCTTC. The V gene is TRBV27, the J gene TRBJ2-1; the D call may be TRBD1 or TRBD2 (5 bases each). This CDR3 comprises 15 residues. Trimming cost V 4 bases and J 8 bases, with 18 bases left between them. Germline CDR1 MNHEY, CDR2 SMNVEV (reference sequence).